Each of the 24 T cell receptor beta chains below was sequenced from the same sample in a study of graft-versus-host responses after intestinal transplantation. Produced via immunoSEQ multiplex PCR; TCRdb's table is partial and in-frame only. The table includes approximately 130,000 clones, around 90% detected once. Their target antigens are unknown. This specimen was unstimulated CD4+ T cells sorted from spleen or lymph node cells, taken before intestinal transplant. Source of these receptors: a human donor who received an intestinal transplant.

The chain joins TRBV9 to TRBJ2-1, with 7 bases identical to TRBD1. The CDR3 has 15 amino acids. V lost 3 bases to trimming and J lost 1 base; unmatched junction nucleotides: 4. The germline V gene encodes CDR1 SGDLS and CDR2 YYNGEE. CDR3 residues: CASSGQGVSYNEQFF. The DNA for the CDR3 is TGTGCCAGCAGCGGACAGGGCGTTTCCTACAATGAGCAGTTCTTC.

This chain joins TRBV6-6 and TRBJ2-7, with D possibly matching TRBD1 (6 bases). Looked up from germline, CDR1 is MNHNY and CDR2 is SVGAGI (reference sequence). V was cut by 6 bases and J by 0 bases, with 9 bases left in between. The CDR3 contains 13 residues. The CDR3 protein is CASSRDTSYEQYF. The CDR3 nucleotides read TGTGCCAGCAGCAGGGACACCTCCTACGAGCAGTACTTC.

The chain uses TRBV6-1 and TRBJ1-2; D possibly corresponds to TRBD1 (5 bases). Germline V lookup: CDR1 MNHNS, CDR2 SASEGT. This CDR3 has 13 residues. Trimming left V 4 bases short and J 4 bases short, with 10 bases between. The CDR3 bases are TGTGCCAGCAGTGGGACAAGTTTCTATGGCTACACCTTC. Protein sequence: CASSGTSFYGYTF.

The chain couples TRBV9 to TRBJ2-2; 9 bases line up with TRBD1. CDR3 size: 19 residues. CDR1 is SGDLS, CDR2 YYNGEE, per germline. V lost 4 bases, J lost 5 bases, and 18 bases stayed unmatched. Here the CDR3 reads CASSQHRGGTGFWTGELFF. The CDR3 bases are TGTGCCAGCAGCCAACACAGGGGGGGGACAGGGTTTTGGACCGGGGAGCTGTTTTTT.

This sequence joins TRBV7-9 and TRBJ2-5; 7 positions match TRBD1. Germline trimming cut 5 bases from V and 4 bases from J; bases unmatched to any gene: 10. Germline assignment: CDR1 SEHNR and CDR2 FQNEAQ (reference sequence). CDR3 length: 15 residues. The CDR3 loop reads CASSAGTDQAETQYF. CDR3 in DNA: TGTGCCAGCAGCGCCGGGACAGATCAGGCAGAGACCCAGTACTTC. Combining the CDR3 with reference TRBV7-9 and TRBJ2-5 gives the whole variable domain DTGVSQNPRHKITKRGQNVTFRCDPISEHNRLYWYRQTLGQGPEFLTYFQNEAQLEKSRLLSDRFSAERPKGSFSTLEIQRTEQGDSAMYLCASSAGTDQAETQYFGPGTRLLVL.

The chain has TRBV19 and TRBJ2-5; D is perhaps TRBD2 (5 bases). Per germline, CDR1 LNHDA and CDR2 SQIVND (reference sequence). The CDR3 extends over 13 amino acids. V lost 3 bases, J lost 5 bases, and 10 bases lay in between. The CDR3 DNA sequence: TGTGCCAGTAGTATTTACCGCGGGGAGACCCAGTACTTC. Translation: CASSIYRGETQYF.

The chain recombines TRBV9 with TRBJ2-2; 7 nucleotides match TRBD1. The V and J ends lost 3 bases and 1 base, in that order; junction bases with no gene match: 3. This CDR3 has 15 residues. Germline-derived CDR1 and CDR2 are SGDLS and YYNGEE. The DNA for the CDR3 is TGTGCCAGCAGCGCCAGACAGGGGAACACCGGGGAGCTGTTTTTT. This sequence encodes CASSARQGNTGELFF.

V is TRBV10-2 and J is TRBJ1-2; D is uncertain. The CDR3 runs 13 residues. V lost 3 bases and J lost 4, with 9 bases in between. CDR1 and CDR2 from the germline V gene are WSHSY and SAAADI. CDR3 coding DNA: TGCGCCAGCAGTGACGGGAGGGCCTATGGCTACACCTTC. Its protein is CASSDGRAYGYTF.

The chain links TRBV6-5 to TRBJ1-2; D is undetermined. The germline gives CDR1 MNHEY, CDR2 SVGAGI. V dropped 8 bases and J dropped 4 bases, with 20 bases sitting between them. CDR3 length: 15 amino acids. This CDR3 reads CASGSLKARLYGYTF. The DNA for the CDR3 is TGTGCCAGCGGCAGCCTCAAGGCGAGACTCTATGGCTACACCTTC.

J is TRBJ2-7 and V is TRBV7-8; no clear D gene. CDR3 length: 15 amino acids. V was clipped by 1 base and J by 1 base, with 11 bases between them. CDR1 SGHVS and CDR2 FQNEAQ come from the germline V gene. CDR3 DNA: TGTGCCAGCAGCTTAGGGGCAGGCCGATCCTACGAGCAGTACTTC. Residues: CASSLGAGRSYEQYF.

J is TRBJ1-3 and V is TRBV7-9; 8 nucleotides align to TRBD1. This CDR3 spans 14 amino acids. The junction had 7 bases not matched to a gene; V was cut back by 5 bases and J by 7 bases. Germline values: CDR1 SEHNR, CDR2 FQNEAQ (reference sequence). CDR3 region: CASSTRQGSNTIYF. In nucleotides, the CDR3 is TGTGCCAGCAGCACAAGACAGGGGTCGAACACCATATATTTT. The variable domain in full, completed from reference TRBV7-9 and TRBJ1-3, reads DTGVSQNPRHKITKRGQNVTFRCDPISEHNRLYWYRQTLGQGPEFLTYFQNEAQLEKSRLLSDRFSAERPKGSFSTLEIQRTEQGDSAMYLCASSTRQGSNTIYFGEGSWLTVV.

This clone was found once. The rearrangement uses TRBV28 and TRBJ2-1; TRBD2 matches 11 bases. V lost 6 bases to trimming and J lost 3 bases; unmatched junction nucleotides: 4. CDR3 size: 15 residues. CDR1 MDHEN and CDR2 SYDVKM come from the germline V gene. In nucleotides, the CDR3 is TGTGCCAGCAGCCCGACTAGCGGGGACTACAATGAGCAGTTCTTC. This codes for CASSPTSGDYNEQFF.

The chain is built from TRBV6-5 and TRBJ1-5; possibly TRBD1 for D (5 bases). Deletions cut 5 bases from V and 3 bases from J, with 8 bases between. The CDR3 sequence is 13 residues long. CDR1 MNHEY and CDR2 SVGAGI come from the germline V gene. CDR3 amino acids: CASSDSPNQPQHF. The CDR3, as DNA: TGTGCCAGCAGTGACAGTCCCAATCAGCCCCAGCATTTT.

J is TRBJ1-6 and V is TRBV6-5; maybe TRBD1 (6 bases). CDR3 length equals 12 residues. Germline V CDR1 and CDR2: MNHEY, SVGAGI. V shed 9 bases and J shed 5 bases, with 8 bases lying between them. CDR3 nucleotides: TGTGCCAGTCAGGGGAATAATTCACCCCTCCACTTT. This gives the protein CASQGNNSPLHF.

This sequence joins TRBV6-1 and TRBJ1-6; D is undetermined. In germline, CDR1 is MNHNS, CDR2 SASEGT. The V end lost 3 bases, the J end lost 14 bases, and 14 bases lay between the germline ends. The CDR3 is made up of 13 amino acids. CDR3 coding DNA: TGTGCCAGCAGTGAGGAGTCGGTTTCGGCCCTCCACTTT. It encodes CASSEESVSALHF.

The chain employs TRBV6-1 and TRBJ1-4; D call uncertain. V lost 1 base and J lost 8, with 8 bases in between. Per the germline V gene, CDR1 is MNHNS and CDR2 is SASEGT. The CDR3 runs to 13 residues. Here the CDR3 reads CASSEVWGEKLFF. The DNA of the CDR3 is TGTGCCAGCAGTGAAGTCTGGGGAGAAAAACTGTTTTTT.

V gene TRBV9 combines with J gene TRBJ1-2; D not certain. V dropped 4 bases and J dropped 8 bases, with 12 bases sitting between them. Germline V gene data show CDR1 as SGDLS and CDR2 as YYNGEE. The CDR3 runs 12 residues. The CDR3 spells CASSPGFEGYTF. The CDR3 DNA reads TGTGCCAGCAGCCCCGGATTCGAAGGCTACACCTTC.

This CDR3 reads CSASQGPNNEQFF. For the CDR3, the DNA is TGCAGCGCCTCCCAGGGGCCGAACAATGAGCAGTTCTTC. The chain carries TRBV29-1 and TRBJ2-1; weak D call: TRBD1 (6 bases). The CDR3 covers 13 residues. V lost 7 bases to trimming and J lost 5 bases, with 15 bases between them. CDR1 and CDR2 from the germline V gene are SQVTM and ANQGSEA.

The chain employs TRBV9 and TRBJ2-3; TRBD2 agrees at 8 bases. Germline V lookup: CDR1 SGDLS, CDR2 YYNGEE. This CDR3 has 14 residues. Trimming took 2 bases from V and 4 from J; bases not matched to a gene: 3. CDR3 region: CASSVGGGSDTQYF. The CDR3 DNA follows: TGTGCCAGCAGCGTGGGCGGGGGGTCAGATACGCAGTATTTT.

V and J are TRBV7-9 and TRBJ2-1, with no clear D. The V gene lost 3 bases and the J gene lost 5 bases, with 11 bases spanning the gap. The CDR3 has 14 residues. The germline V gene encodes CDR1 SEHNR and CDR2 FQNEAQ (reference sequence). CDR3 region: CASSLDLGHNEQFF. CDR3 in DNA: TGTGCCAGCAGCTTGGACCTAGGCCACAATGAGCAGTTCTTC. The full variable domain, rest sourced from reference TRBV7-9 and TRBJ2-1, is DTGVSQNPRHKITKRGQNVTFRCDPISEHNRLYWYRQTLGQGPEFLTYFQNEAQLEKSRLLSDRFSAERPKGSFSTLEIQRTEQGDSAMYLCASSLDLGHNEQFFGPGTRLTVL.

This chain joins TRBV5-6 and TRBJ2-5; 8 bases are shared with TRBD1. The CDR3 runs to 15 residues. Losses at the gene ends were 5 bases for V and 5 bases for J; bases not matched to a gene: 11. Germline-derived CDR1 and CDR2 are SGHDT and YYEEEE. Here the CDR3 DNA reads TGTGCCAGCAGTTACCGGACAGGGAGTATGGAGACCCAGTACTTC. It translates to CASSYRTGSMETQYF.

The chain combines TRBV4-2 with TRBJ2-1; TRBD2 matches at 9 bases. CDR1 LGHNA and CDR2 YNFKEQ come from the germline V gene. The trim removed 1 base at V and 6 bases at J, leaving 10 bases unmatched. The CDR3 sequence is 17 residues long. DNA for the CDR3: TGTGCCAGCAGCCAAGTGCCCCCGGGACTAGCATCCAATGAGCAGTTCTTC. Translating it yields CASSQVPPGLASNEQFF.

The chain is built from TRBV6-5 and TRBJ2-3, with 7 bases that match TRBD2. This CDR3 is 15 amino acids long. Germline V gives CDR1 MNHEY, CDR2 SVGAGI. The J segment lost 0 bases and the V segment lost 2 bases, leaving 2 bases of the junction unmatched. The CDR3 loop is CASSYGGVSTDTQYF. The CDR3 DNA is TGTGCCAGCAGTTACGGGGGGGTTAGCACAGATACGCAGTATTTT.

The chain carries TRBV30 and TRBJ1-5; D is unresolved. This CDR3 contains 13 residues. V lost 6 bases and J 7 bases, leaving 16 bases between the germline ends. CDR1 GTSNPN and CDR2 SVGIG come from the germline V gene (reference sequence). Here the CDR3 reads CACSEQVGQPQHF. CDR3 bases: TGTGCCTGTTCCGAGCAGGTAGGACAGCCCCAGCATTTT. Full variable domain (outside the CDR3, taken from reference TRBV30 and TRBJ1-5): SQTIHQWPATLVQPVGSPLSLECTVEGTSNPNLYWYRQAAGRGLQLLFYSVGIGQISSEVPQNLSASRPQDRQFILSSKKLLLSDSGFYLCACSEQVGQPQHFGDGTRLSIL.